A single sample gave rise to the 28 T cell receptor beta chains below, sequenced in a study of shared clonotypes between healthy human individuals. Using immunoSEQ multiplex PCR, the repertoire was profiled, and TCRdb retains in-frame clones only, with some absent. This repertoire shows a few hundred thousand clones, roughly 97% found once; its top ten account for roughly 0.05%. The sample was naive CD4+ T cells sorted from blood. Regarding subset: CD45RA+ positively selected. These receptors all stem from a young woman in good health.

The chain combines TRBV7-2 with TRBJ2-1; D might be TRBD1 (5 bases). V shed 4 bases and J shed 7 bases, with 14 bases lying between them. The CDR3 covers 14 residues. Germline V gives CDR1 SGHTA, CDR2 FQGNSA. The CDR3 DNA sequence: TGTGCCAGCAGCTCCTGGGTGACAGAAAATGAGCAGTTCTTC. Encoded protein: CASSSWVTENEQFF.

This clone was seen a single time. J is TRBJ2-1 and V is TRBV10-3; 9 bases agree with TRBD2. V gave up 7 bases and J gave up 6 bases; unmatched junction bases: 7. This CDR3 is 14 amino acids long. Germline V gene data show CDR1 as ENHRY and CDR2 as SYGVKD. CDR3 DNA sequence: TGTGCCATCAAGGGGCGGGAGGGCCCCAATGAGCAGTTCTTC. It translates to CAIKGREGPNEQFF.

The gene calls are TRBV27 and TRBJ2-3, with a possible D match to TRBD1 (6 bases). V was shortened by 2 bases and J by 2 bases, with 8 bases between the two germline ends. The CDR3 spans 14 residues. CDR1 and CDR2 from the germline V gene are MNHEY and SMNVEV (reference sequence). CDR3 nucleotides: TGTGCCAGCAGTTTACAGGGGCCCACAGATACGCAGTATTTT. The encoded protein is CASSLQGPTDTQYF.

J is TRBJ2-7 and V is TRBV2; 15 nucleotides align to TRBD2. V shed 8 bases and J 5 bases; nucleotides not matched to a gene: 10. This CDR3 has 16 residues. Germline lookup yields CDR1 SNHLY and CDR2 FYNNEI. The CDR3 coding sequence is TGTGCCAGCGAGGGACTAGCGGGAGGATTAAATGACGAGCAGTACTTC. Its protein is CASEGLAGGLNDEQYF.

The rearrangement joins TRBV11-2 to TRBJ2-3; D remains ambiguous. Per the germline V gene, CDR1 is SGHAT and CDR2 is FQNNGV. Between the trimmed V and J ends, which lost 5 bases and 3 bases, there was a span of 6 bases. CDR3 length: 12 amino acids. The CDR3 bases are TGTGCCAGCAGCGAAGTGACAGATACGCAGTATTTT. This encodes CASSEVTDTQYF.

The chain uses TRBV7-9 and TRBJ1-3; maybe TRBD1 (6 bases). Trimming left V 5 bases short and J 0 bases short, with 11 bases between. CDR1 and CDR2 (germline): SEHNR, FQNEAQ (reference sequence). The CDR3 covers 15 residues. CDR3 protein: CASSPRQASGNTIYF. The CDR3 DNA reads TGTGCCAGCAGCCCACGACAGGCCTCTGGAAACACCATATATTTT.

The chain links TRBV5-1 to TRBJ1-1, with D possibly being TRBD1 (5 bases). Germline values: CDR1 SGHRS, CDR2 YFSETQ. CDR3 length: 17 residues. The ends were cut back, 7 bases at V and 0 bases at J, with 22 bases in the middle. CDR3 in DNA: TGCGCCAGCGGCGTGGGGACGGGCCCCCTTATGAACACTGAAGCTTTCTTT. This codes for CASGVGTGPLMNTEAFF. Full variable domain (outside the CDR3, taken from reference TRBV5-1 and TRBJ1-1): KAGVTQTPRYLIKTRGQQVTLSCSPISGHRSVSWYQQTPGQGLQFLFEYFSETQRNKGNFPGRFSGRQFSNSRSEMNVSTLELGDSALYLCASGVGTGPLMNTEAFFGQGTRLTVV.

The J gene is TRBJ2-1, the V gene TRBV7-3; 7 positions agree with TRBD2. CDR1 and CDR2 from the germline V gene are SGHTA and FQGTGA. The CDR3 is 13 amino acids. V gave up 4 bases and J gave up 7 bases; unmatched junction bases: 4. The CDR3 protein is CASSSSGGNEQFF. The CDR3 bases are TGTGCCAGCAGCTCTAGCGGAGGGAATGAGCAGTTCTTC.

The rearrangement joins TRBV5-6 to TRBJ2-7; D tentatively fits TRBD1 or TRBD2 (5 bases each). V gave up 1 base and J gave up 5 bases, with 22 bases separating them. The CDR3 covers 17 residues. Germline assignment: CDR1 SGHDT and CDR2 YYEEEE. CDR3 sequence (DNA): TGTGCCAGCAGCTTGTTTCGGGACCCCTATCCAATCCACGAGCAGTACTTC. Protein product: CASSLFRDPYPIHEQYF.

The CDR3 region is CASSLEWVSGTSGGYEQYF. The CDR3, as DNA: TGCGCCAGCAGCTTGGAATGGGTCTCCGGGACTAGCGGGGGATACGAGCAGTACTTC. The gene calls are TRBV5-1 and TRBJ2-7; 14 bases match TRBD2. This CDR3 is 19 amino acids long. The V gene's germline CDR1 is SGHRS and CDR2 YFSETQ. The J segment lost 4 bases and the V segment lost 0 bases, leaving 12 bases of the junction unmatched.

This clone was picked up a small number of times. The rearrangement links TRBV21-1 to TRBJ2-7; TRBD2 is taken as the D call from the table, unchecked against the DNA. TRBV21-1 is assigned pseudogene status. The length of the CDR3 is 15 residues. The chain's CDR3 is CASSILAGVAYEQYF. Written as DNA, the CDR3 is TGTGCCAGCAGCATCCTAGCGGGAGTGGCCTACGAGCAGTACTTC.

V gene TRBV11-2 combines with J gene TRBJ2-5; TRBD2 matches at 7 bases. CDR1 and CDR2 from the germline V gene are SGHAT and FQNNGV. CDR3 length equals 16 residues. V trimming: 3 bases; J trimming: 5 bases; junction bases outside the gene matches: 12. The CDR3 bases are TGTGCCAGCAGCTTGGACTCGACTAGCAGGGTGGAGACCCAGTACTTC. It is translated as CASSLDSTSRVETQYF. The full variable domain, with the rest looked up from reference TRBV11-2 and TRBJ2-5, is EAGVAQSPRYKIIEKRQSVAFWCNPISGHATLYWYQQILGQGPKLLIQFQNNGVVDDSQLPKDRFSAERLKGVDSTLKIQPAKLEDSAVYLCASSLDSTSRVETQYFGPGTRLLVL.

J is TRBJ2-7 and V is TRBV28, with a possible D match to TRBD1 (6 bases). This CDR3 has 14 residues. Germline V gives CDR1 MDHEN, CDR2 SYDVKM. V was pared by 5 bases and J by 3 bases, with 14 bases between. In nucleotides, the CDR3 is TGTGCCAGCAGTCCCGGACAGATACTCTACGAGCAGTACTTC. Translated: CASSPGQILYEQYF.

This sequence joins TRBV30 and TRBJ2-3; TRBD2 matches at 10 bases. This CDR3 comprises 22 residues. The germline V gene has CDR1 GTSNPN and CDR2 SVGIG (reference sequence). V gave up 4 bases and J gave up 2 bases; unmatched junction bases: 27. The CDR3 sequence: CAWTRGIAGGSNIPGITDTQYF. CDR3 DNA: TGTGCCTGGACCCGTGGAATAGCGGGAGGAAGCAACATCCCCGGGATCACAGATACGCAGTATTTT. Full variable domain (missing parts from reference TRBV30 and TRBJ2-3): SQTIHQWPATLVQPVGSPLSLECTVEGTSNPNLYWYRQAAGRGLQLLFYSVGIGQISSEVPQNLSASRPQDRQFILSSKKLLLSDSGFYLCAWTRGIAGGSNIPGITDTQYFGPGTRLTVL.

This clone was seen only once. The CDR3 spells CATSRQGTDTQYF. The DNA for the CDR3 is TGTGCCACCAGCAGACAGGGGACAGATACGCAGTATTTT. The chain joins TRBV15 to TRBJ2-3; TRBD1 might be the D (6 bases). CDR1 is LNHNV, CDR2 YYDKDF, per germline (reference sequence). CDR3 size: 13 residues. V dropped 2 bases and J dropped 3 bases, with 6 bases sitting between them.

The chain joins TRBV18 to TRBJ2-5; D is unclear. The CDR3 runs 15 residues. From germline, CDR1 is KGHSH and CDR2 LQKENI. V lost 0 bases and J 5 bases, leaving 13 bases between the germline ends. In DNA, the CDR3 is TGTGCCAGCTCACCACCTTGGCTAGATGGGGAGACCCAGTACTTC. Translation: CASSPPWLDGETQYF.

This chain joins TRBV5-1 and TRBJ2-1; 11 nucleotides match TRBD2. The CDR3 is made up of 15 amino acids. V shed 0 bases, J shed 7 bases, and the junction held 3 bases outside the gene matches. CDR1 is SGHRS and CDR2 is YFSETQ in the germline V gene. CDR3 nucleotides: TGCGCCAGCAGCTTGGTTAGCGGGAGGGGTAATGAGCAGTTCTTC. As protein: CASSLVSGRGNEQFF.

The chain carries TRBV7-2 and TRBJ2-5, with D unresolved. This CDR3 spans 12 amino acids. CDR1 is SGHTA, CDR2 FQGNSA, per germline. Trimming pared 1 base from V and 11 bases from J, leaving 11 bases between. The CDR3 is CASSLEGRRQYF. In nucleotides, the CDR3 is TGTGCCAGCAGCTTAGAAGGCAGACGGCAGTACTTC.

The chain employs TRBV9 and TRBJ2-2; D remains unclear. CDR1 and CDR2 from the germline V gene are SGDLS and YYNGEE. The CDR3 covers 15 residues. V shed 0 bases and J shed 7 bases, with 13 bases lying between them. In DNA, the CDR3 is TGTGCCAGCAGCGTAGCCCCCGATTGGAGCGGGGAGCTGTTTTTT. Residues: CASSVAPDWSGELFF.

The chain is built from TRBV28 and TRBJ1-3, with no clear D. Germline values: CDR1 MDHEN, CDR2 SYDVKM. Trimming cost V 6 bases and J 1 base, with 16 bases left between them. This CDR3 has 16 residues. CDR3 residues: CASSRSSTDSGNTIYF. In DNA form, the CDR3 reads TGTGCCAGCAGCCGCTCGTCCACAGATTCTGGAAACACCATATATTTT.

The chain recombines TRBV7-2 with TRBJ2-5; D is perhaps TRBD1 (6 bases). Trimming cost V 1 base and J 5 bases, with 8 bases left between them. This CDR3 comprises 13 residues. The germline gives CDR1 SGHTA, CDR2 FQGNSA. The CDR3, as DNA: TGTGCCAGCAGCTTAGGGGGGCACGAGACCCAGTACTTC. Protein product: CASSLGGHETQYF.

This chain joins TRBV7-6 and TRBJ2-1; D gene uncertain. The V end lost 0 bases, the J end lost 2 bases, and 11 bases lay between the germline ends. CDR1 is SGHVS, CDR2 FNYEAQ, per germline. The CDR3 loop spans 16 amino acids. CDR3 in DNA: TGTGCCAGCAGCTTAGCGCCGGCAGACCCCTACAATGAGCAGTTCTTC. Its protein product is CASSLAPADPYNEQFF.

The chain carries TRBV28 and TRBJ1-2; D not certain. The germline V and J ends were trimmed by 8 bases and 7 bases, with 17 bases remaining between them. Germline-derived CDR1 and CDR2 are MDHEN and SYDVKM. This CDR3 has 13 residues. CDR3 in amino acids: CASGEGSKAGYTF. The CDR3 DNA reads TGTGCCAGCGGGGAAGGGTCCAAGGCTGGCTACACCTTC.

The rearrangement links TRBV19 to TRBJ2-3; 8 bases map to TRBD1. The CDR3 contains 15 residues. Trimming cost V 4 bases and J 2 bases; bases outside gene matches: 5. Germline-derived CDR1 and CDR2 are LNHDA and SQIVND (reference sequence). DNA of the CDR3: TGTGCCAGTAGTAATCAGGGGGCGCTCACAGATACGCAGTATTTT. Translating gives CASSNQGALTDTQYF. Looking up the rest from reference TRBV19 and TRBJ2-3 gives the full variable domain: DGGITQSPKYLFRKEGQNVTLSCEQNLNHDAMYWYRQDPGQGLRLIYYSQIVNDFQKGDIAEGYSVSREKKESFPLTVTSAQKNPTAFYLCASSNQGALTDTQYFGPGTRLTVL.

The V and J genes are TRBV28 and TRBJ1-4, with TRBD1 matching over 8 bases. The junction had 9 bases not matched to a gene; V was cut back by 5 bases and J by 7 bases. CDR1 is MDHEN and CDR2 is SYDVKM in the germline V gene. CDR3 size: 15 residues. The CDR3 nucleotides read TGTGCCAGCAGTCCAGGGGGCCAGGGTGGTGAAAAACTGTTTTTT. Translated: CASSPGGQGGEKLFF.

The V and J genes are TRBV4-1 and TRBJ2-7; D is possibly TRBD1 or TRBD2 (5 bases each). The CDR3 sequence is 15 residues long. Trimming shortened V by 0 bases and J by 3 bases, and 12 bases separated the two germline ends. Germline V gene lookup returns CDR1 MGHRA and CDR2 YSYEKL. The CDR3 here is CASSQDARGYYEQYF. CDR3 in DNA: TGCGCCAGCAGCCAAGATGCCCGGGGCTACTACGAGCAGTACTTC.

The chain couples TRBV11-2 to TRBJ1-1; TRBD1 is a possible D gene (5 bases). This CDR3 contains 16 residues. CDR1 SGHAT and CDR2 FQNNGV come from the germline V gene. The V end was cut by 5 bases, the J end by 0 bases, with 16 bases between. The CDR3 reads CASSPGWRQMNTEAFF. CDR3 bases: TGTGCCAGCAGCCCAGGATGGAGACAGATGAACACTGAAGCTTTCTTT.

This chain uses TRBV7-2 with TRBJ1-5; 9 bases fit TRBD1. The germline gives CDR1 SGHTA, CDR2 FQGNSA. J lost 4 bases, V lost 4 bases, and 2 bases had no gene match. The CDR3 spans 14 residues. The CDR3 here is CASSYDRGNQPQHF. CDR3 nucleotide sequence: TGTGCCAGCAGCTACGACAGGGGGAATCAGCCCCAGCATTTT.